This T cell receptor beta chain originates from a study of patients and donors after allogeneic stem cell transplantation. Each CDR3 protein gets one entry after TCRdb re-called the RT-PCR reads with MiXCR. The sample shows 190,000 or so distinct CDR3 sequences, around 41% of them seen only once. Trimming removed 6 bases from V and 3 bases from J, with 9 bases in between. Per germline, CDR1 DFQATT and CDR2 SNEGSKA (reference sequence). The CDR3 is made up of 12 amino acids. The chain has TRBV20-1 and TRBJ1-3; tentatively, D is TRBD1 (5 bases). The specimen sequenced was blood, either unsorted or a sorted T cell fraction (not recorded which). The TCR was taken from a human donor who was either an allogeneic HSCT recipient or a stem cell or donor lymphocyte infusion donor (not recorded which). It is not recorded whose cells these are; they may come from a transplant donor. CDR3 sequence: CSAKGSGNTIYF. CDR3 nucleotide sequence: TGCAGTGCGAAGGGGAGTGGAAACACCATATATTTT.